The 9 T cell receptor beta chains below all came from one sample that was sequenced in a study of a mutant IDH1 vaccine in newly diagnosed glioma. The time point is: week 5, during vaccination. Vaccination used 300 ug of mutant IDH1 20-mer peptide per dose, with topical imiquimod. Their target antigens are unknown. The table came from immunoSEQ multiplex PCR; TCRdb's copy has only in-frame clones and leaves some out. The table shows around 78,000 clones, with 91% occurring only once. Sequenced material: PBMCs, taken from a glioma patient whose treatment included an IDH1 peptide vaccine. These TCRs come from a woman aged 50 to 60 with glioma.

CDR3 DNA: TGTGCCAGCAGGGATCTAGCGGGAGGCACAGATACGCAGTATTTT. It translates to CASRDLAGGTDTQYF. The chain is built from TRBV6-5 and TRBJ2-3, with 10 positions matching TRBD2. J lost 1 base, V lost 6 bases, and 4 bases had no gene match. The CDR3 spans 15 residues. Per the germline V gene, CDR1 is MNHEY and CDR2 is SVGAGI.

The V gene is TRBV30, the J gene TRBJ1-3; D is undetermined. The CDR3 spans 14 residues. V gave up 5 bases and J gave up 0 bases, with 11 bases separating them. Germline-derived CDR1 and CDR2 are GTSNPN and SVGIG (reference sequence). CDR3 nucleotides: TGTGCCTGGTTCGTACCGAGCTCTGGAAACACCATATATTTT. This encodes CAWFVPSSGNTIYF.

V and J are TRBV5-1 and TRBJ1-4; D gene ambiguous. Looked up from germline, CDR1 is SGHRS and CDR2 is YFSETQ. Trimming pared 3 bases from V and 4 bases from J, leaving 13 bases between. The CDR3 is made up of 15 amino acids. The CDR3 DNA reads TGCGCCAGCAGCTCGGACGCGGGTATTAATGAAAAACTGTTTTTT. Protein product: CASSSDAGINEKLFF.

This chain joins TRBV9 and TRBJ2-2, with 10 bases aligning to TRBD2. Per germline, CDR1 SGDLS and CDR2 YYNGEE. V shed 4 bases and J 1 base; nucleotides not matched to a gene: 7. CDR3 length: 17 residues. The CDR3 DNA follows: TGTGCCAGCAGCTCCAGGACTAGCGGAGGGAACACCGGGGAGCTGTTTTTT. Translated, it gives CASSSRTSGGNTGELFF.

This chain joins TRBV6-5 and TRBJ2-5, with TRBD1 matching over 7 bases. Germline V CDR1 and CDR2: MNHEY, SVGAGI. The ends lost 6 bases at V and 11 bases at J; junction bases unmatched: 6. This CDR3 contains 11 residues. Here the CDR3 reads CASSGTAPQYF. For the CDR3, the DNA is TGTGCCAGCAGCGGGACAGCCCCTCAGTACTTC.

This chain links TRBV7-9 with TRBJ2-1; no clear D. The CDR3 totals 11 residues. Trimming pared 3 bases from V and 7 bases from J, leaving 4 bases between. Germline V gene data show CDR1 as SEHNR and CDR2 as FQNEAQ (reference sequence). The CDR3: CASSFRNEQFF. The CDR3 DNA follows: TGTGCCAGCAGCTTTAGGAATGAGCAGTTCTTC.

The genes are TRBV7-2 and TRBJ2-1; 10 nucleotides align to TRBD2. V gave up 3 bases and J gave up 13 bases; unmatched junction bases: 6. CDR1 SGHTA and CDR2 FQGNSA come from the germline V gene. The CDR3 extends over 13 amino acids. The CDR3: CASSLGSSGRQFF. The CDR3 DNA reads TGTGCCAGCAGCTTGGGGTCTAGCGGGAGACAGTTCTTC.

The chain recombines TRBV6-5 with TRBJ1-6, with 8 bases lining up with TRBD1. Per the germline V gene, CDR1 is MNHEY and CDR2 is SVGAGI. The CDR3 runs 13 residues. The ends lost 8 bases at V and 9 bases at J; junction bases unmatched: 6. The CDR3 spells CASVGQGGSPLHF. DNA for the CDR3: TGTGCCAGCGTCGGACAGGGAGGTTCACCCCTCCACTTT.

The chain carries TRBV5-1 and TRBJ1-4, with D hard to call. Germline lookup yields CDR1 SGHRS and CDR2 YFSETQ. There are 11 residues in the CDR3. V lost 4 bases to trimming and J lost 7 bases, with 5 bases between them. The CDR3, as DNA: TGCGCCAGCAGCCGGGGTGAAAAACTGTTTTTT. It encodes CASSRGEKLFF.